Listed below are T cell receptor beta chains from one sample, sequenced in a study of T-cell memory formation after mild COVID-19. One entry per CDR3 protein results from TCRdb running MiXCR on the 5' RACE reads. Here the sample spans some 260,000 distinct CDR3 sequences, 16% being singletons. Specimen: PBMCs or a T cell subset sorted from them (not recorded which). These receptors all stem from a man in his late teens or twenties who had mild COVID-19 (a few samples of this study predate the infection). Cell type and time point are not known. Each CDR3 is given with its conserved first and last residue. D genes are given only for firm matches. Rows may omit the clone size; those that give it use once, few, many or a size class.

D gene	V gene	clone size	J gene	CDR3 length	CDR3 protein	CDR3 DNA
.	TRBV5-5	many	TRBJ2-3	13	CASSLVLGVGGYF	TGTGCCAGCAGCTTGGTGTTGGGGGTCGGGGGGTATTTT
.	TRBV12-3/TRBV12-4	.	TRBJ2-3	16	CASRAGVSSSTDTQYF	TGTGCCAGCAGGGCAGGCGTTTCATCTAGCACAGATACGCAGTATTTT
.	TRBV12-3/TRBV12-4	.	TRBJ2-6	16	CASSTIAGAGANVLTF	TGTGCCAGCAGCACCATCGCCGGGGCTGGGGCCAACGTCCTGACTTTC
.	TRBV28	few	TRBJ2-1	14	CASGYGGAANEQFF	TGTGCCAGCGGATACGGAGGGGCAGCCAATGAGCAGTTCTTC
.	TRBV6-5	.	TRBJ1-1	12	CASSGYRTEAFF	TGTGCCAGCAGTGGATATCGGACTGAAGCTTTCTTT
.	TRBV6-6	.	TRBJ1-5	13	CASSPARNQPQHF	TGTGCCAGCAGCCCCGCGCGGAATCAGCCCCAGCATTTT
.	TRBV11-2	.	TRBJ2-7	13	CASSLDQSYEQYF	TGTGCCAGCAGCTTAGATCAGAGCTACGAGCAGTACTTC
.	TRBV6-2/TRBV6-3	.	TRBJ2-2	15	CASSINVLATGELFF	TGTGCCAGCAGCATAAATGTCCTGGCCACCGGGGAGCTGTTTTTT
.	TRBV6-5	many	TRBJ1-3	14	CASSLGHSGNTIYF	TGTGCCAGCAGCCTCGGACACTCTGGAAACACCATATATTTT
.	TRBV7-2	many	TRBJ1-6	15	CASSLTGQGDSPLHF	TGTGCCAGCAGCTTAACCGGCCAGGGCGATTCACCCCTCCACTTT
TRBD1	TRBV7-6	.	TRBJ1-1	16	CASSIRDRLMNTEAFF	TGTGCCAGCAGCATCCGGGACAGACTAATGAACACTGAAGCTTTCTTT
.	TRBV5-1	few	TRBJ1-2	14	CASRATGNGYGYTF	TGCGCCAGCAGGGCTACCGGGAACGGCTATGGCTACACCTTC
TRBD1	TRBV7-2	few	TRBJ2-5	15	CASSPRTGGGETQYF	TGTGCCAGCAGCCCCCGGACAGGGGGAGGGGAGACCCAGTACTTC
.	TRBV4-1	.	TRBJ2-5	16	CASSQDRGWYQETQYF	TGCGCCAGCAGCCAAGATCGGGGTTGGTACCAAGAGACCCAGTACTTC
TRBD1	TRBV5-4	.	TRBJ1-1	15	CASSLWDRRNTEAFF	TGTGCCAGCAGCCTATGGGACAGGCGGAACACTGAAGCTTTCTTT
TRBD1	TRBV9	.	TRBJ1-2	15	CASSVTGQGGNGYTF	TGTGCCAGCAGCGTGACTGGTCAGGGGGGGAATGGCTACACCTTC
TRBD1	TRBV5-4	few	TRBJ1-2	12	CASSFDRGGYTF	TGTGCCAGCAGCTTCGACAGGGGAGGCTACACCTTC
.	TRBV5-1	few	TRBJ2-2	15	CASSFSDSNTGELFF	TGCGCCAGCAGCTTCTCAGACTCCAACACCGGGGAGCTGTTTTTT
TRBD2	TRBV6-5	.	TRBJ2-2	16	CASRRVGLANTGELFF	TGTGCCAGCAGAAGAGTAGGACTAGCGAACACCGGGGAGCTGTTTTTT
TRBD1	TRBV24-1	.	TRBJ2-5	14	CATSEGGQQETQYF	TGTGCCACCAGTGAAGGGGGACAGCAAGAGACCCAGTACTTC
.	TRBV20-1	.	TRBJ2-3	13	CSAREVRRDTQYF	TGCAGTGCTAGAGAGGTACGACGGGATACGCAGTATTTT
.	TRBV20-1	few	TRBJ2-3	14	CSADQKPSTDTQYF	TGCAGTGCTGATCAGAAACCTAGCACAGATACGCAGTATTTT
.	TRBV7-9	.	TRBJ2-2	13	CASSMGLAGELFF	TGTGCCAGCAGCATGGGACTGGCCGGGGAGCTGTTTTTT
.	TRBV5-1	few	TRBJ2-1	13	CASSLGGDNEQFF	TGCGCCAGCAGCTTGGGAGGGGACAATGAGCAGTTCTTC
TRBD1	TRBV27	few	TRBJ1-5	15	CASRRIDRAGQPQHF	TGTGCCAGCCGACGAATCGACAGGGCGGGTCAGCCCCAGCATTTT
.	TRBV5-1	many	TRBJ1-1	12	CASRRENTEAFF	TGCGCCAGCAGAAGGGAGAACACTGAAGCTTTCTTT
.	TRBV5-1	.	TRBJ1-1	15	CASSLVSGIDTEAFF	TGCGCCAGCAGCTTGGTATCGGGTATAGACACTGAAGCTTTCTTT
TRBD1	TRBV12-3/TRBV12-4	.	TRBJ1-1	16	CASSPQTGRYNTEAFF	TGTGCCAGCAGTCCACAGACAGGGAGATATAACACTGAAGCTTTCTTT
.	TRBV19	many	TRBJ2-2	14	CASSGVGGTGELFF	TGTGCCAGTAGTGGGGTAGGGGGCACCGGGGAGCTGTTTTTT
.	TRBV2	few	TRBJ1-1	11	CASSEWGEAFF	TGTGCCAGCAGTGAATGGGGGGAAGCTTTCTTT
TRBD1	TRBV7-2	few	TRBJ1-6	14	CASSLTGVRSPLHF	TGTGCCAGCAGCCTAACAGGGGTCCGTTCACCCCTCCACTTT
.	TRBV15	.	TRBJ2-5	13	CATSRVVEETQYF	TGTGCCACCAGCAGAGTGGTCGAAGAGACCCAGTACTTC
.	TRBV6-5	few	TRBJ2-7	15	CASSYSTPRRGEQYF	TGTGCCAGCAGTTACTCGACCCCCCGGAGGGGAGAGCAGTACTTC
TRBD1	TRBV6-2/TRBV6-3	.	TRBJ2-5	14	CASSQSGGKETQYF	TGTGCCAGCAGTCAATCAGGGGGAAAAGAGACCCAGTACTTC
TRBD1	TRBV4-1	.	TRBJ1-5	16	CASSHPGQGKDQPQHF	TGCGCCAGCAGCCACCCCGGACAGGGTAAAGATCAGCCCCAGCATTTT
.	TRBV7-2	.	TRBJ2-1	16	CASSWAVGELLREQFF	TGTGCCAGCAGCTGGGCCGTGGGGGAGCTGCTCCGGGAGCAGTTCTTC
TRBD1	TRBV18	.	TRBJ1-4	15	CASSRTRDSIGKLFF	TGTGCCAGCTCACGTACACGGGACAGCATCGGAAAACTGTTTTTT
.	TRBV6-5	many	TRBJ2-6	16	CASRPPGVRGANVLTF	TGTGCCAGCAGGCCCCCGGGAGTTCGCGGGGCCAACGTCCTGACTTTC
.	TRBV5-1	few	TRBJ1-1	12	CASSPEGWAAFF	TGCGCCAGCAGCCCGGAGGGTTGGGCGGCTTTCTTT
.	TRBV7-2	few	TRBJ1-5	13	CASSLAPPQPQHF	TGTGCCAGCAGCTTAGCTCCCCCCCAGCCCCAGCATTTT
.	TRBV6-2/TRBV6-3	many	TRBJ2-3	12	CASSPTEDTQYF	TGTGCCAGCAGTCCGACAGAAGATACGCAGTATTTT
TRBD1	TRBV7-6	few	TRBJ1-2	16	CASSPRSTGVGYGYTF	TGTGCCAGCAGCCCGAGATCAACAGGGGTGGGGTATGGCTACACCTTC
TRBD2	TRBV2	.	TRBJ2-5	14	CASSEGLPQETQYF	TGTGCCAGCAGTGAGGGACTACCCCAAGAGACCCAGTACTTC
TRBD1	TRBV20-1	once	TRBJ1-1	15	CSARERTGRGTEAFF	TGCAGTGCTAGAGAGAGGACAGGGCGAGGAACTGAAGCTTTCTTT
.	TRBV7-2	few	TRBJ2-5	15	CASSTSGTSGGTQYF	TGTGCCAGCAGCACCTCCGGGACATCTGGGGGGACCCAGTACTTC
TRBD1	TRBV4-1	.	TRBJ1-5	17	CASSQGPFDRANQPQHF	TGCGCCAGCAGCCAAGGCCCCTTCGACAGGGCAAATCAGCCCCAGCATTTT
TRBD2	TRBV5-1	.	TRBJ2-5	16	CASSWGLAGDEETQYF	TGCGCCAGCAGCTGGGGACTAGCGGGGGACGAAGAGACCCAGTACTTC
.	TRBV20-1	.	TRBJ2-3	13	CSAEDGASDTQYF	TGCAGTGCCGAGGACGGGGCGTCAGATACGCAGTATTTT
.	TRBV5-1	few	TRBJ2-3	12	CASSWWADTQYF	TGCGCCAGCAGCTGGTGGGCGGATACGCAGTATTTT
TRBD2	TRBV7-9	few	TRBJ2-5	18	CASSLGLAGGDFQETQYF	TGTGCCAGCAGCTTAGGGCTAGCGGGGGGCGATTTTCAAGAGACCCAGTACTTC
TRBD1	TRBV7-6	few	TRBJ1-2	15	CASSPSAGQGDGYTF	TGTGCCAGCAGCCCATCCGCCGGACAGGGTGATGGCTACACCTTC
TRBD2	TRBV3-1	few	TRBJ2-3	13	CASRLAEADTQYF	TGTGCCAGCCGACTAGCGGAAGCAGATACGCAGTATTTT
.	TRBV11-2	.	TRBJ2-3	13	CASSSRIADTQYF	TGTGCCAGCAGCTCGCGGATCGCAGATACGCAGTATTTT
.	TRBV16	.	TRBJ1-2	16	CASSLNTGVEGYGYTF	TGTGCCAGCAGCCTTAATACAGGAGTGGAAGGCTATGGCTACACCTTC
.	TRBV20-1	few	TRBJ2-3	15	CSASLGPLSPDTQYF	TGCAGTGCTAGTTTGGGACCCCTCTCTCCCGATACGCAGTATTTT
.	TRBV19	.	TRBJ2-7	14	CASSKSGFSYEQYF	TGTGCCAGTAGTAAGTCAGGGTTTTCCTACGAGCAGTACTTC
.	TRBV19	.	TRBJ1-2	14	CASSIDSGNYGYTF	TGTGCCAGTAGTATAGATTCGGGGAACTATGGCTACACCTTC
TRBD2	TRBV5-1	many	TRBJ2-1	14	CASSLGGGSNEQFF	TGCGCCAGCAGCTTGGGCGGGGGGTCCAATGAGCAGTTCTTC